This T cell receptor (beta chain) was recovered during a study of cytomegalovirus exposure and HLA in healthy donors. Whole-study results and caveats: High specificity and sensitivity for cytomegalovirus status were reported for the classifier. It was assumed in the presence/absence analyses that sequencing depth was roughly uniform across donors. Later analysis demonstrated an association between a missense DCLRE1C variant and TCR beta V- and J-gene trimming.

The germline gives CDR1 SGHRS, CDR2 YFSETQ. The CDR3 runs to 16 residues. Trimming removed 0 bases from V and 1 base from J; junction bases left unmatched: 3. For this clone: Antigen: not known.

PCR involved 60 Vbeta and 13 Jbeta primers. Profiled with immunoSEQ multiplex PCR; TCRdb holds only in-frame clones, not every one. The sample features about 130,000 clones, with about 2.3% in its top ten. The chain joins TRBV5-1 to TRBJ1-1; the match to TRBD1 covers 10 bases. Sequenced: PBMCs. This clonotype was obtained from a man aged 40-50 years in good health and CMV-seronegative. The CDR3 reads CASSLGQGAPNTEAFF. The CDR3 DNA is TGCGCCAGCAGCTTGGGACAGGGGGCACCGAACACTGAAGCTTTCTTT.